This T cell receptor (beta chain) is from a study of cytomegalovirus exposure and HLA in healthy donors. The PCR contained 60 Vbeta and 13 Jbeta primers. As handled by the study authors: Unique TCR beta chains numbered approximately 80 million in a later analysis, with 10 million to 14 million shared. Profiling relied on immunoSEQ multiplex PCR, and the TCRdb table lists in-frame clones only, not all of them. The V and J calls and clone size are taken from that table; D and trimming were inferred from the DNA. The data show about 130,000 clones, approximately 68% seen once. A note on this clone: As yet, its antigen is unknown.

Notes on the study in general: Most TCR sequences were uncommon, yet certain public TCRs appeared in many donors. The listing of 150 to 200 TCR beta chains classed them as cytomegalovirus-associated.

The V end lost 4 bases, the J end lost 7 bases, and 8 bases lay between the germline ends. The CDR3 consists of 12 residues. Looked up from germline, CDR1 is SEHNR and CDR2 is FQNEAQ (reference sequence). While unrecorded immune exposures were likely, the donors were nominally healthy when sampled. The chain is built from TRBV7-9 and TRBJ2-1; no clear D gene. The sequenced material came from PBMCs. The receptor comes from a man aged 25 to 45 in good health and CMV-seropositive. The CDR3 DNA sequence: TGTGCCAGCAGCTCCCCCCGGAATGAGCAGTTCTTC. Amino acid sequence: CASSSPRNEQFF.